The text below deals with one T cell receptor (beta chain). In the authors' methods: Amplification with reference gene primers provided the estimates of nucleated cell counts. Profiled with immunoSEQ multiplex PCR; TCRdb holds only in-frame clones, not every one. V and J calls and clone size are copied from that table; D and trimming were computed from the DNA. The table shows around 120,000 clones, with around 79% occurring only once. CDR1 is ENHRY and CDR2 is SYGVKD in the germline V gene. The V segment lost 4 bases and the J segment 2 bases; nucleotides outside the gene matches: 7. The CDR3 is 16 amino acids. This entry comes from a study of blood T cell repertoires in COVID-19.

Sequencing was done on a sample of peripheral blood. The gene calls are TRBV10-3 and TRBJ1-1; 10 nucleotides match TRBD1. The clonotype originates from an older man with acute or convalescent COVID-19. CDR3: CAISAGQGGENTEAFF. The CDR3 DNA reads TGTGCCATCAGTGCTGGACAGGGGGGAGAAAACACTGAAGCTTTCTTT.